This T cell receptor beta chain derives from a study of blood T cells in healthy people across ages. The ends were cut back, 5 bases at V and 2 bases at J, with 13 bases in the middle. This CDR3 comprises 14 residues. Germline V lookup: CDR1 SGHTA, CDR2 FQGNSA. A sample-barcoded 5' primer and a J-beta primer mix were used in a second PCR of roughly 7 to 11 cycles. Each cDNA molecule was tagged by a template-switch adaptor with 12 random nucleotides. TCRdb analysed the 5' RACE reads with MiXCR anew, one entry per CDR3 protein. This table has 750,000 to 950,000 distinct CDR3 sequences, about 53% appearing once.

The chain links TRBV7-2 to TRBJ2-7; tentative D call: TRBD2 (6 bases). The sample was blood. This receptor was identified in a man older than 75 in good health. Here the CDR3 DNA reads TGTGCCAGCAGCCCAGGAGGGTACACCTACGAGCAGTACTTC. Encoded protein: CASSPGGYTYEQYF.